The entry below describes one T cell receptor (beta chain). This sample was included in a study of glioma-infiltrating T cells after dendritic cell vaccination. Study details: Glioblastoma patients came from Phase I and II dendritic cell vaccination trials.

This CDR3 has 13 residues. Trimming removed 6 bases at V and 0 bases at J, with 8 bases between. CDR1 is WNHNN and CDR2 is SYGVQD in the germline V gene (reference sequence). Input was around 2.1 ug genomic DNA, or all available if less. TCRdb's table, derived via immunoSEQ multiplex PCR, lists solely in-frame clones and lacks some. The profile shows approximately 90,000 clones, over 75% of them singletons. This TCR came from a human donor with glioblastoma. The V call is TRBV10-1, the J call TRBJ1-1; D gene ambiguous. Here the sequenced sample was blood, taken before dendritic cell vaccination. The DNA of the CDR3 is TGCGCCAGCAGCAGGAACTTGAACACTGAAGCTTTCTTT. Its translation is CASSRNLNTEAFF.